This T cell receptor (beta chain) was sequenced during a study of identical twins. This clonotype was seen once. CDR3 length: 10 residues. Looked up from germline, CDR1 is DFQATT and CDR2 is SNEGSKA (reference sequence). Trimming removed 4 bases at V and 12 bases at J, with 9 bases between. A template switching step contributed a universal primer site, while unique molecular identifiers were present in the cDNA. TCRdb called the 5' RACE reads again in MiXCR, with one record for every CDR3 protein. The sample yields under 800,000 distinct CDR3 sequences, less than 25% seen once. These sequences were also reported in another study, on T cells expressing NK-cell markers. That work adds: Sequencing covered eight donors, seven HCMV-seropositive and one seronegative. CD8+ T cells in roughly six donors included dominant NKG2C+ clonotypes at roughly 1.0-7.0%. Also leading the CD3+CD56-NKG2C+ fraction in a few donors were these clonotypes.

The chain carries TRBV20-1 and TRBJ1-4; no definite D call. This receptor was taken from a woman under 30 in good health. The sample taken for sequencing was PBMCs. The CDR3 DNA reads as TGCAGTGCTATTGAGGAGGAACTGTTTTTT. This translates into CSAIEEELFF.